The clone carrying this T cell receptor beta chain was seen once. The data stem from a study of blood T cell repertoires in COVID-19. Overall study context: From the United States, Italy and Spain came samples of acute and convalescent COVID-19. PBMCs, B-cell-depleted T cells, or T cells provided the cDNA or gDNA that made up the material.

Study processing details: Reference gene primer amplification yielded estimated nucleated cell counts. Clones were read by immunoSEQ multiplex PCR, and TCRdb kept only the in-frame ones, dropping some. V and J calls and clone size come straight from that table; D and trimming were deduced from the DNA. The data contain 200,000 to 250,000 clones, less than 90% of them singletons. Germline CDR1 and CDR2: LGHDT and YNNKEL (reference sequence). Trimming at V came to 2 bases and at J to 5 bases, leaving 5 bases not matched to a gene. The CDR3 is 14 residues long. The clonotype originates from an elderly woman with active or convalescent COVID-19. The chain couples TRBV3-1 (or the pseudogene TRBV3-2) to TRBJ2-5; 7 bases align to TRBD1. The material sequenced was peripheral blood. The CDR3 here is CASSQSQGQETQYF. CDR3 nucleotide sequence: TGTGCCAGCAGCCAATCACAGGGGCAGGAGACCCAGTACTTC.